This TCR beta chain was identified in a study of blood T cell repertoires in COVID-19. Overall study: The samples span acute and convalescent COVID-19 from the United States, Italy and Spain. PBMCs, B-cell-depleted T cells, or T cells provided the cDNA or gDNA that made up the material.

In the authors' workflow: Cell counts per sample came from amplifying reference gene primers. Generated by immunoSEQ multiplex PCR, the TCRdb table keeps only in-frame clones and is missing some. The V and J calls and clone size come from that table; D and trimming were worked out from the DNA. The sample lists hundreds of thousands of clones; roughly 80% were seen once. Participants reported their clinical history, and cohort assignment relied on those reports. CDR1 and CDR2 from the germline V gene are KGHSH and LQKENI. The CDR3 covers 15 residues. V lost 3 bases, J lost 1 base, and 9 bases lay in between.

The V call is TRBV18, the J call TRBJ1-4; maybe TRBD1 (6 bases). This receptor was taken from a man younger than 40 with acute COVID-19. The source material was PBMCs or T cells enriched from blood (not recorded which). CDR3 in amino acids: CASSPQGGTNEKLFF. The CDR3 nucleotides read TGTGCCAGCTCACCTCAAGGGGGAACTAATGAAAAACTGTTTTTT.